This entry lists 19 T cell receptor beta chains sequenced from one sample in a study of OX40 agonist ivuxolimab in advanced cancers. Assay used: immunoSEQ multiplex PCR; TCRdb lists only in-frame clones, some missing. The data contain tens of thousands of clones, roughly 80% of them seen just once; the ten biggest clones take up 5%. The source material was CD4+ or CD8+ T cells sorted from blood, sampled in a trial of the OX40 agonist ivuxolimab. Receptor source: an adult with an advanced solid tumor such as melanoma, head and neck, liver or kidney cancer.

V is TRBV7-8 and J is TRBJ2-1, with D maybe TRBD2 (5 bases). The CDR3 is 12 residues long. CDR1 and CDR2 from the germline V gene are SGHVS and FQNEAQ. V gave up 1 base and J gave up 10 bases, with 8 bases separating them. In DNA, the CDR3 is TGTGCCAGCAGCTTAGTCGGGATCGAGCAGTTCTTC. Residues: CASSLVGIEQFF.

With respect to this clone: The junction and the germline gene differ at one end; a read error may be behind it. This chain connects TRBV5-1 to TRBJ2-5; 7 nucleotides align to TRBD2. CDR3 size: 13 residues. CDR1 is SGHRS and CDR2 is YFSETQ in the germline V gene. CDR3 sequence (DNA): TGCGCCAGCAGTTCTGATGCTAGCGGCCCTCGGCACTTC. Translation: CASSSDASGPRHF.

The chain has TRBV10-3 and TRBJ2-2; D unresolved. The CDR3 is made up of 16 amino acids. V lost 4 bases and J 4 bases, leaving 16 bases between the germline ends. Germline V gene lookup returns CDR1 ENHRY and CDR2 SYGVKD. In nucleotides, the CDR3 is TGTGCCATCAGTGGTGCCGACACCCGAGGCACCGGGGAGCTGTTTTTT. It yields the protein CAISGADTRGTGELFF.

In its sample, this clone was seen a few times. The rearrangement uses TRBV6-5 and TRBJ2-2, with D tentatively TRBD1 or TRBD2 (5 bases each). V lost 4 bases, J lost 1 base, and 10 bases lay in between. Germline V gene lookup returns CDR1 MNHEY and CDR2 SVGAGI. CDR3 length equals 15 residues. The CDR3 region has the DNA TGTGCCAGCAGTTCGGGGCTCCTGAACACCGGGGAGCTGTTTTTT. It codes for CASSSGLLNTGELFF.

This sequence joins TRBV7-3 and TRBJ2-1; D is unclear. Germline V CDR1 and CDR2: SGHTA, FQGTGA. The CDR3 totals 15 residues. Trimming removed 2 bases at V and 0 bases at J, with 8 bases between. This CDR3 is CASSLAPISYNEQFF. CDR3 bases: TGTGCCAGCAGCTTAGCCCCCATCTCCTACAATGAGCAGTTCTTC.

This rearrangement joins TRBV5-6 to TRBJ1-1, with unresolved D. Germline-derived CDR1 and CDR2 are SGHDT and YYEEEE. The ends were cut back, 2 bases at V and 6 bases at J, with 11 bases in the middle. The CDR3 covers 13 residues. The CDR3 sequence is CASSFGGWPEAFF. The CDR3 bases are TGTGCCAGCAGCTTTGGAGGGTGGCCTGAAGCTTTCTTT. The whole variable domain, remainder taken from reference TRBV5-6 and TRBJ1-1, is DAGVTQSPTHLIKTRGQQVTLRCSPKSGHDTVSWYQQALGQGPQFIFQYYEEEERQRGNFPDRFSGHQFPNYSSELNVNALLLGDSALYLCASSFGGWPEAFFGQGTRLTVV.

In this sample, this clone turned up a few times. The rearrangement uses TRBV5-1 and TRBJ2-1; 9 bases are a match to TRBD1. The CDR3 is made up of 16 amino acids. CDR1 is SGHRS and CDR2 is YFSETQ in the germline V gene. V shed 1 base and J 9 bases; nucleotides not matched to a gene: 11. In DNA, the CDR3 is TGCGCCAGCAGCTTGTCCGCGACAGGGGGAATAGGTGAGCAGTTCTTC. Its translation is CASSLSATGGIGEQFF.

V and J are TRBV6-6 and TRBJ1-1; 11 bases are shared with TRBD1. The CDR3 length is 14 residues. J was trimmed by 5 bases and V by 5 bases; bases with no gene match: 4. Per germline, CDR1 MNHNY and CDR2 SVGAGI (reference sequence). In nucleotides, the CDR3 is TGTGCCAGCAGTGGGACAGGGGGAGGAACTGAAGCTTTCTTT. It translates to CASSGTGGGTEAFF.

This chain uses TRBV5-1 with TRBJ2-1, with 7 bases identical to TRBD2. V shed 3 bases, J shed 2 bases, and the junction held 8 bases outside the gene matches. There are 16 residues in the CDR3. Germline CDR1 and CDR2: SGHRS and YFSETQ. The CDR3 DNA is TGCGCCAGCAGCTCTTCCCTAGCGGCGACCTACAATGAGCAGTTCTTC. It translates to CASSSSLAATYNEQFF.

This sequence joins TRBV7-8 and TRBJ2-3; D not certain. Between the trimmed V and J ends, which lost 1 base and 4 bases, there was a span of 9 bases. CDR1 is SGHVS and CDR2 is FQNEAQ in the germline V gene. The CDR3 extends over 14 amino acids. CDR3 residues: CASSLEWGSDTQYF. As DNA, the CDR3 is TGTGCCAGCAGCTTAGAGTGGGGTTCAGATACGCAGTATTTT.

This chain uses TRBV6-6 with TRBJ1-5, with D maybe TRBD1 (6 bases). The V end lost 6 bases, the J end lost 6 bases, and 15 bases lay between the germline ends. The CDR3 loop spans 14 amino acids. Germline assignment: CDR1 MNHNY and CDR2 SVGAGI (reference sequence). CDR3 loop: CASRKEEGGQPQHF. The CDR3 DNA reads TGTGCCAGCAGGAAGGAAGAGGGGGGTCAGCCCCAGCATTTT.

This sequence joins TRBV11-3 and TRBJ2-1; 7 positions agree with TRBD1. The ends lost 4 bases at V and 4 bases at J; junction bases unmatched: 13. Germline assignment: CDR1 SGHNT and CDR2 YENEEA. This CDR3 comprises 17 residues. CDR3 sequence (DNA): TGTGCCAGCAGCTACAACACCTGGGGACAGCCTTACAATGAGCAGTTCTTC. Encoded protein: CASSYNTWGQPYNEQFF.

The genes are TRBV14 and TRBJ2-2; D is uncertain. CDR3 length: 13 residues. The V and J ends lost 1 base and 3 bases respectively, with 3 bases between them. The V gene's germline CDR1 is SGHDN and CDR2 FVKESK. The CDR3 is CASSQVYTGELFF. The CDR3 bases are TGTGCCAGCAGCCAAGTCTACACCGGGGAGCTGTTTTTT.

This clone appeared a single time. This sequence joins TRBV5-1 and TRBJ2-7; possibly TRBD1 or TRBD2 for D (5 bases each). The CDR3 runs 14 residues. The germline gives CDR1 SGHRS, CDR2 YFSETQ. V lost 2 bases to trimming and J lost 6 bases, with 15 bases between them. CDR3 sequence (DNA): TGCGCCAGCAGCTTTGATGCAGCAGGGACCGAGCAGTACTTC. As protein: CASSFDAAGTEQYF.

Here the CDR3 reads CASSYSGTGGEELFF. As DNA, the CDR3 is TGTGCCAGCAGTTACTCGGGGACAGGGGGCGAGGAACTGTTTTTT. The chain has TRBV6-5 and TRBJ1-4; TRBD1 aligns across 12 bases. The V and J ends lost 0 bases and 12 bases, in that order; junction bases with no gene match: 5. The CDR3 is made up of 15 amino acids. Germline lookup yields CDR1 MNHEY and CDR2 SVGAGI.

The V call is TRBV7-9, the J call TRBJ2-7; TRBD2 is a possible D gene (6 bases). Trimming removed 2 bases from V and 7 bases from J, with 15 bases in between. This CDR3 is 14 amino acids long. Germline CDR1 is SEHNR and CDR2 is FQNEAQ (reference sequence). The CDR3 is CASSLITGEGEQYF. As DNA, the CDR3 is TGTGCCAGCAGCTTAATAACGGGAGAGGGAGAGCAGTACTTC.

This chain joins TRBV5-1 and TRBJ2-1, with a tentative D call TRBD1 (5 bases). The CDR3 spans 14 residues. Germline CDR1 SGHRS, CDR2 YFSETQ. V dropped 4 bases and J dropped 7 bases, with 15 bases sitting between them. The CDR3 DNA follows: TGCGCCAGCAGCAGAGACAGCCAACCTAATGAGCAGTTCTTC. Its protein is CASSRDSQPNEQFF.

V and J are TRBV7-2 and TRBJ2-3; possibly TRBD1 for D (6 bases). V was shortened by 2 bases and J by 5 bases, with 8 bases between the two germline ends. Germline V CDR1 and CDR2: SGHTA, FQGNSA. The CDR3 sequence is 13 residues long. CDR3 residues: CASSLQGLDTQYF. CDR3 in DNA: TGTGCCAGCAGCTTACAGGGGTTAGATACGCAGTATTTT.

For this clone: This sample includes further DNA sequences coding for the same CDR3. This chain connects TRBV5-4 to TRBJ2-7; 7 nucleotides align to TRBD1. The germline V gene has CDR1 SGHNT and CDR2 YYREEE (reference sequence). The CDR3 consists of 13 residues. J was trimmed by 5 bases and V by 7 bases; bases with no gene match: 9. DNA for the CDR3: TGTGCCAGCGGCAGACAGGGAAGCGACGAGCAGTACTTC. It yields the protein CASGRQGSDEQYF.